The clone carrying this T cell receptor (beta chain) came up a few times. Its antigen is undetermined. Documented time point: late sampling 161 to 241 days after vaccination in three convalescent patients. As for treatment: roughly 11-day PBMC culture with coronavirus spike peptide pools or control peptides (ViraFEST assay). Investigators isolated CD4+ T cells by negative selection after about 10 days of culture. The data were taken from a study of vaccination and CD4 T cells after COVID-19. Sequenced with the Oncomine TCR Beta short-read assay was DNA taken from cultured CD4+ T cells. Genomic DNA was extracted from cultured CD4+ T cells. MiXCR was run by TCRdb on the PCR reads, yielding one entry per CDR3 protein. The sample gives about 23,000 distinct CDR3 sequences, 30% to 45% of which show up once; 8.6% is in the top ten. General study results and limits: It was observed that, in convalescent patients, a median 86.3% of reactive clones arose only post-vaccination.

This clonotype was obtained from a human donor who had recovered from COVID-19. This specimen was CD4+ T cells from blood, cultured in vitro, taken about 7 months after SARS-CoV-2 vaccination.

The CDR3 coding sequence is TGTGCCAGCAGCCTCGACAGCGTTAACTATGGCTACACCTTC. It translates to CASSLDSVNYGYTF. This rearrangement joins TRBV7-2 to TRBJ1-2, with D possibly TRBD1 on 5 matching bases. The germline CDR1 and CDR2 sequences are SGHTA and FQGNSA. This CDR3 spans 14 amino acids. Trimming removed 5 bases at V and 1 base at J, with 11 bases between.